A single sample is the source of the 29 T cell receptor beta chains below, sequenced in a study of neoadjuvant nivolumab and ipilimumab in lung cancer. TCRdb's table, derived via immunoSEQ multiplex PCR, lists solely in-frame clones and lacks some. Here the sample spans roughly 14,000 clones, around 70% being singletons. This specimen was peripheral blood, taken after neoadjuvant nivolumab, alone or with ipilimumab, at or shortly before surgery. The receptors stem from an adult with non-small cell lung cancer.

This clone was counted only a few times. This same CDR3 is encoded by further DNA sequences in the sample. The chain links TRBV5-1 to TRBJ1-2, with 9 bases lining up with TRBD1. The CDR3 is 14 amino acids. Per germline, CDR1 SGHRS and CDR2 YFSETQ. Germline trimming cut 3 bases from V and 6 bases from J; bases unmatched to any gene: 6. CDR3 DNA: TGCGCCAGCAGCTCGGGACAGGGAGTAGATGGCTACACCTTC. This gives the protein CASSSGQGVDGYTF.

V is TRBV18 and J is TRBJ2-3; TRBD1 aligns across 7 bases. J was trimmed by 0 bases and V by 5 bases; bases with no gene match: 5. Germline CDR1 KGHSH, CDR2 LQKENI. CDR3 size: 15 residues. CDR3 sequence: CASSSRQGSTDTQYF. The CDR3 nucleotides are TGTGCCAGCTCATCCCGACAGGGAAGCACAGATACGCAGTATTTT.

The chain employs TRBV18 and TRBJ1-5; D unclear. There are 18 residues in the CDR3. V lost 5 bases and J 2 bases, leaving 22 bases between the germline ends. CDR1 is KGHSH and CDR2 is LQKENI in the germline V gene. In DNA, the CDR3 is TGTGCCAGCTCAGGGTTCAGTTTCTCGGAGGGCGGCAATCAGCCCCAGCATTTT. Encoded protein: CASSGFSFSEGGNQPQHF. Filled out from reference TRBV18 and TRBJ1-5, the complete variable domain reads NAGVMQNPRHLVRRRGQEARLRCSPMKGHSHVYWYRQLPEEGLKFMVYLQKENIIDESGMPKERFSAEFPKEGPSILRIQQVVRGDSAAYFCASSGFSFSEGGNQPQHFGDGTRLSIL.

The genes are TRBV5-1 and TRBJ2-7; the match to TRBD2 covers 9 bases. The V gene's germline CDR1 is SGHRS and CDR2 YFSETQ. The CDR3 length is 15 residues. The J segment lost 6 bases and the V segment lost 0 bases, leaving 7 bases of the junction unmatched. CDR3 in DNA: TGCGCCAGCAGCTTGGAGGTGCTAGCGGGAATCGAGCAGTACTTC. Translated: CASSLEVLAGIEQYF.

CDR3 nucleotide sequence: TGTGCCAGTAGTGGTCACGGACATCCTAGCACAGATACGCAGTATTTT. It translates to CASSGHGHPSTDTQYF. The chain carries TRBV19 and TRBJ2-3; possibly TRBD1 for D (5 bases). V lost 5 bases and J lost 0, with 15 bases in between. Looked up from germline, CDR1 is LNHDA and CDR2 is SQIVND (reference sequence). This CDR3 region has 16 residues.

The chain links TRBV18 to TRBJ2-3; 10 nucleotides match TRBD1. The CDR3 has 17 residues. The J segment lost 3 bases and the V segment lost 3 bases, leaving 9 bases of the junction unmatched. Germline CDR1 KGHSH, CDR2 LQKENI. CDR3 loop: CASSPRVPGQGTDTQYF. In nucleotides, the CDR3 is TGTGCCAGCTCACCGCGTGTCCCGGGACAGGGGACAGATACGCAGTATTTT.

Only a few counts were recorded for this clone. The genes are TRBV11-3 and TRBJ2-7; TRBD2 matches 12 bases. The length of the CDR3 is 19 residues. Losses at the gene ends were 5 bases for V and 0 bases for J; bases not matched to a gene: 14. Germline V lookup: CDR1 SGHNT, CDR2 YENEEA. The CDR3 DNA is TGTGCCAGCAGCGAACTCCCACCCACTAGCGGGGGGTACTCCTACGAGCAGTACTTC. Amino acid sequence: CASSELPPTSGGYSYEQYF.

The CDR3: CASSPRTGGFTDTQYF. Written as DNA, the CDR3 is TGTGCCAGCAGCCCTCGGACGGGAGGATTCACAGATACGCAGTATTTT. The chain recombines TRBV11-3 with TRBJ2-3; 7 bases fit TRBD2. Germline V lookup: CDR1 SGHNT, CDR2 YENEEA. With V trimmed by 5 bases and J by 2 bases, 10 bases remained unmatched. CDR3 length: 16 amino acids.

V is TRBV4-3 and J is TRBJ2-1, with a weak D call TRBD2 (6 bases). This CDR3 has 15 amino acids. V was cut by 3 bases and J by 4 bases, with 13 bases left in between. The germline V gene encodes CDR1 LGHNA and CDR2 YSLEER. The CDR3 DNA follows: TGCGCCAGCAGCCAGGCCATAGCGGCGTACAATGAGCAGTTCTTC. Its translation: CASSQAIAAYNEQFF.

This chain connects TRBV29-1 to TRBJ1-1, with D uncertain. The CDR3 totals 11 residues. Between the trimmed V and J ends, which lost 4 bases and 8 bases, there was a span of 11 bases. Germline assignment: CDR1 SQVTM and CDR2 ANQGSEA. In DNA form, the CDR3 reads TGCAGCGTTGGATCCGGGGAAGAAGCTTTCTTT. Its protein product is CSVGSGEEAFF.

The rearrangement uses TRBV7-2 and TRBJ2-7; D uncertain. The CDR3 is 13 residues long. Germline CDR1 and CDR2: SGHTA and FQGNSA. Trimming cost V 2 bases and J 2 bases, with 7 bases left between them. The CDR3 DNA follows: TGTGCCAGCAGCTTACCTGTAGCCTACGAGCAGTACTTC. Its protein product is CASSLPVAYEQYF. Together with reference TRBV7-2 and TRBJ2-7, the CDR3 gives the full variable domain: GAGVSQSPSNKVTEKGKDVELRCDPISGHTALYWYRQSLGQGLEFLIYFQGNSAPDKSGLPSDRFSAERTGGSVSTLTIQRTQQEDSAVYLCASSLPVAYEQYFGPGTRLTVT.

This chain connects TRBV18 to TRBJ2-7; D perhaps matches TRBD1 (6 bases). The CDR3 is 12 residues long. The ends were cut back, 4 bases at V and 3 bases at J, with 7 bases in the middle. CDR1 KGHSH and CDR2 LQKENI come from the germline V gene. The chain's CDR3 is CASSLQGYEQYF. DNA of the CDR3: TGTGCCAGCTCACTACAGGGCTACGAGCAGTACTTC. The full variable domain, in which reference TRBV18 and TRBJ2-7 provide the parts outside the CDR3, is NAGVMQNPRHLVRRRGQEARLRCSPMKGHSHVYWYRQLPEEGLKFMVYLQKENIIDESGMPKERFSAEFPKEGPSILRIQQVVRGDSAAYFCASSLQGYEQYFGPGTRLTVT.

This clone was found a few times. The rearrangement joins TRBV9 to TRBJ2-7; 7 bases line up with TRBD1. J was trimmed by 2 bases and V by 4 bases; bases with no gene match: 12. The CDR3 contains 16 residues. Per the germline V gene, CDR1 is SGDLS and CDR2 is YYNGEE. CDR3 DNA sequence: TGTGCCAGCAGCCCTCAGACAGGGAGTGGGACCTACGAGCAGTACTTC. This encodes CASSPQTGSGTYEQYF.

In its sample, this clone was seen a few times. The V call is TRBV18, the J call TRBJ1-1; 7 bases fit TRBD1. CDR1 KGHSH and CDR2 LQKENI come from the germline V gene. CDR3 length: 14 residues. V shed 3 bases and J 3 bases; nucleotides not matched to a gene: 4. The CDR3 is CASSPDQGDTEAFF. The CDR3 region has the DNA TGTGCCAGCTCACCTGATCAGGGGGACACTGAAGCTTTCTTT.

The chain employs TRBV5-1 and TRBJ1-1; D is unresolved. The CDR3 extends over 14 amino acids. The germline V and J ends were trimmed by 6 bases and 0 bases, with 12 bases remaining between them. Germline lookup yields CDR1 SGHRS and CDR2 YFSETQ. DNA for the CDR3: TGCGCCAGCAACCCGCCGGGGATGAACACTGAAGCTTTCTTT. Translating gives CASNPPGMNTEAFF.

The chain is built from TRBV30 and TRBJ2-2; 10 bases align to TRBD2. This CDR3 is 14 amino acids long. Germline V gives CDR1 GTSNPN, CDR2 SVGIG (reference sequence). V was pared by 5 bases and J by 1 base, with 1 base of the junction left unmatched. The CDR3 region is CAWGLAENTGELFF. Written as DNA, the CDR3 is TGTGCCTGGGGACTAGCGGAGAACACCGGGGAGCTGTTTTTT.

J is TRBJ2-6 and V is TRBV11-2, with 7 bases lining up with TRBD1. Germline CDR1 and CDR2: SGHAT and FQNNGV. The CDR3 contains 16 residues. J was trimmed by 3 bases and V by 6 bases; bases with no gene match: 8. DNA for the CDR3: TGTGCCAGCAGAAAGACAGGGCGAGGTGGGGCCAACGTCCTGACTTTC. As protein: CASRKTGRGGANVLTF.

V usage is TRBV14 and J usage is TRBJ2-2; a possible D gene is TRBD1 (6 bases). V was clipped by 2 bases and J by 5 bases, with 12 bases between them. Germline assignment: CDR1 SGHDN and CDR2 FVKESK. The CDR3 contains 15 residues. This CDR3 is CASSQFTGQTGELFF. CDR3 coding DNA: TGTGCCAGCAGCCAATTTACTGGACAGACCGGGGAGCTGTTTTTT.

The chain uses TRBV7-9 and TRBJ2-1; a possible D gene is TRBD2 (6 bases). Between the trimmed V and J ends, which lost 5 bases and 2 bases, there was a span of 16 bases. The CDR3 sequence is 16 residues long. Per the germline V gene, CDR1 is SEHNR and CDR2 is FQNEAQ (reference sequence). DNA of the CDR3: TGTGCCAGCAGCGGTGTCGGGGGACTGCCCTACAATGAGCAGTTCTTC. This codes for CASSGVGGLPYNEQFF.

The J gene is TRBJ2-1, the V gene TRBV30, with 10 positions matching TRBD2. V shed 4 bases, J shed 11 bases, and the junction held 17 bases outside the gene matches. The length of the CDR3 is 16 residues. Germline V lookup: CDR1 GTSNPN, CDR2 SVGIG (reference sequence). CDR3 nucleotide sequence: TGTGCCTGGAACCGGTTCGGTAGCGGGAGGACGGGAAAGCAGTTCTTC. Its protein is CAWNRFGSGRTGKQFF.

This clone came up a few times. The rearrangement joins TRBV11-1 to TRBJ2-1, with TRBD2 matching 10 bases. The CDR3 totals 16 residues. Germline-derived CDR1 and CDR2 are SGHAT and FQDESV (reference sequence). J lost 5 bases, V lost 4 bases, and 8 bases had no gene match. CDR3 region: CASSSRTSGVNNEQFF. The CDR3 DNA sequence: TGTGCCAGCAGCTCTCGGACTAGCGGAGTCAACAATGAGCAGTTCTTC.

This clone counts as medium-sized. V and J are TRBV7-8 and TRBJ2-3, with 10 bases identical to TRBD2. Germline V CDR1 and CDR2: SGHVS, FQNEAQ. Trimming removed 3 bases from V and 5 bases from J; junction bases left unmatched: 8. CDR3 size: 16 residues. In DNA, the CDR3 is TGTGCCAGCAGCTTCCCAAGCGGGAGGGCCTTAGATACGCAGTATTTT. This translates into CASSFPSGRALDTQYF.

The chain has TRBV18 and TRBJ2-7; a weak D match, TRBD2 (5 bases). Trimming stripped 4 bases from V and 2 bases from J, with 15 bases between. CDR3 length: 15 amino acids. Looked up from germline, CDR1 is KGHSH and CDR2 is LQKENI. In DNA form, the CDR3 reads TGTGCCAGCTCACACCAGTCCAGCGGAGCCTACGAGCAGTACTTC. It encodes CASSHQSSGAYEQYF.

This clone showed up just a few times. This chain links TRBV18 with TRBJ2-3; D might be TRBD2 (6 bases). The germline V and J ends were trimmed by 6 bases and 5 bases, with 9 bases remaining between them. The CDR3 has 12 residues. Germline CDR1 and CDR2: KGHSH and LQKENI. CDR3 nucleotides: TGTGCCAGCTCGGTGGGGGGAGATACGCAGTATTTT. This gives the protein CASSVGGDTQYF.

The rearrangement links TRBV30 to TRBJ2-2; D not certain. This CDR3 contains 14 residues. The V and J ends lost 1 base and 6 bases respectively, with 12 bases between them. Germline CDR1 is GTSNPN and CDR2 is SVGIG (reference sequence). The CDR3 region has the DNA TGTGCCTGGAGTGCCTACCTCACGGCCGGGGAGCTGTTTTTT. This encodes CAWSAYLTAGELFF.

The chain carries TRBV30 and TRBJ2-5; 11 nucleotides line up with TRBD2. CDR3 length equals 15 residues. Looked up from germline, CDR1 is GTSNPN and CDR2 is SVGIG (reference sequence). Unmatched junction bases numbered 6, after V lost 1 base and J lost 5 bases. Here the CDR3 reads CAWSEGLAAQETQYF. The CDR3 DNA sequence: TGTGCCTGGAGTGAGGGACTAGCGGCGCAGGAGACCCAGTACTTC.

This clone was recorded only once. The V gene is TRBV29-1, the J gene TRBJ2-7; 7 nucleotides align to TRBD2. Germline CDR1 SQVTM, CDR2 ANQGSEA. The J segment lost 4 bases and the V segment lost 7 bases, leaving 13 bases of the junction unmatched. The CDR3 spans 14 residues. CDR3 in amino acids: CSAGAQGGLYEQYF. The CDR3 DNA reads TGCAGCGCCGGGGCTCAGGGAGGGTTGTACGAGCAGTACTTC.

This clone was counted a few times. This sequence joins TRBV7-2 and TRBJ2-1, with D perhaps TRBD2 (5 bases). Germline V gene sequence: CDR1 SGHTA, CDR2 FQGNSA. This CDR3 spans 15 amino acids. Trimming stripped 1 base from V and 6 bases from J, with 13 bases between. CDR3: CASSLDGGYRNEQFF. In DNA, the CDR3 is TGTGCCAGCAGCTTAGACGGCGGGTACCGCAATGAGCAGTTCTTC. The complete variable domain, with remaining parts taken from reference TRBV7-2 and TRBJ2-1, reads GAGVSQSPSNKVTEKGKDVELRCDPISGHTALYWYRQSLGQGLEFLIYFQGNSAPDKSGLPSDRFSAERTGGSVSTLTIQRTQQEDSAVYLCASSLDGGYRNEQFFGPGTRLTVL.

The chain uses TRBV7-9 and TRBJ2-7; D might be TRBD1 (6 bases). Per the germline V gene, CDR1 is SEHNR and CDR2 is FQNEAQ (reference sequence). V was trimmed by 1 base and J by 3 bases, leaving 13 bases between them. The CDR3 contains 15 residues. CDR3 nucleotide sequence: TGTGCCAGCAGCTTAGTGAAGGGGGTCAGCTACGAGCAGTACTTC. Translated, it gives CASSLVKGVSYEQYF.